The rows below give T cell receptor beta chains drawn from one sample of a study of cytomegalovirus exposure and HLA in healthy donors. Sequenced by immunoSEQ multiplex PCR; TCRdb stores in-frame clones only, minus some. The table lists 130,000 to 150,000 clones, approximately 79% of them singletons. Sequencing used PBMCs. Every receptor here comes from a man between 18 and 35 years old in good health and CMV-seronegative. The CDR3 runs from the conserved cysteine through the conserved F or W. Each record gives: CDR3 protein, CDR3 DNA, J gene, clone size, D gene, V gene. D genes are given only for firm matches. The size field is filled for only some rows; it gives once, few, many or a size class.

CASSPGTGAYEQYF | TGTGCCAGTAGTCCCGGGACGGGAGCCTACGAGCAGTACTTC | TRBJ2-7 | . | . | TRBV19
CAGGTGFGNTIYF | TGTGCCGGCGGGACGGGCTTTGGAAACACCATATATTTT | TRBJ1-3 | . | . | TRBV2
CASSSETGGETQYF | TGTGCCAGCAGTTCCGAGACAGGGGGCGAGACCCAGTACTTC | TRBJ2-5 | . | TRBD1 | TRBV6-5
CASSSRKREDGFTYNEQFF | TGTGCCAGCAGTTCACGGAAACGGGAGGACGGATTTACCTACAATGAGCAGTTCTTC | TRBJ2-1 | once | TRBD2 | TRBV28
CASKAGTGNTGELFF | TGTGCCAGCAAAGCAGGAACCGGGAACACCGGGGAGCTGTTTTTT | TRBJ2-2 | . | . | TRBV9
CASSTQPGGTGELFF | TGTGCCAGCTCGACCCAACCGGGGGGTACCGGGGAGCTGTTTTTT | TRBJ2-2 | . | TRBD2 | TRBV18
CATRGQGEAFF | TGTGCCACCAGGGGACAGGGTGAAGCTTTCTTT | TRBJ1-1 | . | TRBD1 | TRBV15
CASGPGQGVHEQFF | TGTGCCAGCGGACCGGGACAGGGGGTCCATGAGCAGTTCTTC | TRBJ2-1 | . | TRBD1 | TRBV6-6
CASSLQGGSPLHF | TGTGCCAGCAGCTTGCAGGGGGGATCACCCCTCCACTTT | TRBJ1-6 | once | TRBD1 | TRBV7-9
CAWRDTGGHQPQHF | TGTGCCTGGAGAGATACAGGGGGGCATCAGCCCCAGCATTTT | TRBJ1-5 | . | TRBD1 | TRBV30
CASTPGGSNYEQYF | TGTGCCAGCACCCCGGGGGGGTCTAACTACGAGCAGTACTTC | TRBJ2-7 | . | TRBD2 | TRBV11-2
CASSPRGGESYGYTF | TGTGCCAGCAGCCCTCGGGGGGGGGAAAGCTATGGCTACACCTTC | TRBJ1-2 | . | . | TRBV7-9
CASRAGQNTEAFF | TGTGCCAGCAGGGCGGGGCAGAACACTGAAGCTTTCTTT | TRBJ1-1 | . | . | TRBV6-5
CASSPRHTSTNEKLFF | TGTGCCAGCTCACCACGACACACCTCAACTAATGAAAAACTGTTTTTT | TRBJ1-4 | . | . | TRBV18
CASSQGAVSYEQYF | TGTGCCAGCAGCCAAGGGGCAGTGTCCTACGAGCAGTACTTC | TRBJ2-7 | . | . | TRBV7-6
CAWRATAKNTEAFF | TGTGCCTGGAGGGCGACAGCAAAGAACACTGAAGCTTTCTTT | TRBJ1-1 | . | . | TRBV30
CASRTHPTGDIYEQYF | TGTGCCAGCAGAACCCACCCCACAGGGGACATCTACGAGCAGTACTTC | TRBJ2-7 | . | TRBD1 | TRBV7-2
CASSYADRGQAFF | TGTGCCAGCAGTTACGCCGACAGGGGGCAAGCTTTCTTT | TRBJ1-1 | . | TRBD1 | TRBV6-5
CASSSDRADKNIQYF | TGTGCCAGCAGCTCCGACAGGGCGGACAAAAACATTCAGTACTTC | TRBJ2-4 | once | TRBD1 | TRBV7-9
CASSFWTGPLHF | TGTGCCAGCAGCTTTTGGACTGGACCCCTCCACTTT | TRBJ1-6 | few | . | TRBV5-6
CASSPPRETQYF | TGTGCCAGCTCACCACCGCGGGAGACCCAGTACTTC | TRBJ2-5 | . | . | TRBV18
CSSSLGTTYTF | TGTTCCAGCAGCTTAGGGACAACCTACACCTTC | TRBJ1-2 | . | . | TRBV7-9
CASSLDTVSSYEQYF | TGCGCCAGCAGCTTGGACACAGTTAGCTCCTACGAGCAGTACTTC | TRBJ2-7 | few | . | TRBV5-1
CAWAISAAGNTIYF | TGTGCCTGGGCGATTTCGGCGGCTGGAAACACCATATATTTT | TRBJ1-3 | . | . | TRBV30
CASSLRSGTGYNQPQHF | TGTGCCAGTAGTCTGAGATCCGGGACAGGATACAATCAGCCCCAGCATTTT | TRBJ1-5 | . | TRBD1 | TRBV19
CASSLNGDGGYGYTF | TGTGCCAGCAGTTTAAATGGCGACGGAGGCTATGGCTACACCTTC | TRBJ1-2 | . | . | TRBV27
CASSSGQGNTEAFF | TGCGCCAGCAGCTCGGGACAGGGGAACACTGAAGCTTTCTTT | TRBJ1-1 | . | TRBD1 | TRBV4-1
CASSLGQATNEKLFF | TGTGCCAGCAGTTTGGGACAGGCTACAAATGAAAAACTGTTTTTT | TRBJ1-4 | . | TRBD1 | TRBV28
CASSQDLPEKAVNEQFF | TGCGCCAGCAGCCAAGATCTGCCAGAGAAGGCGGTCAATGAGCAGTTCTTC | TRBJ2-1 | . | . | TRBV4-1
CASHRGQGEGEQFF | TGTGCCTCCCACCGGGGACAGGGGGAAGGTGAGCAGTTCTTC | TRBJ2-1 | few | TRBD1 | TRBV6-5
CAATVGMNTEAFF | TGTGCCGCGACCGTGGGCATGAACACTGAAGCTTTCTTT | TRBJ1-1 | . | . | TRBV10-3
CASSLGGGSQETQYF | TGTGCCAGCAGCTTGGGGGGGGGATCCCAAGAGACCCAGTACTTC | TRBJ2-5 | once | TRBD2 | TRBV5-8
CASSLGTDSPLHF | TGTGCCAGCAGCTTGGGAACTGATTCACCCCTCCACTTT | TRBJ1-6 | . | . | TRBV5-4
CSVRDTVKETQYF | TGCAGCGTTCGGGACACCGTGAAGGAGACCCAGTACTTC | TRBJ2-5 | . | . | TRBV29-1
CASSLRQGRGTNEKLFF | TGTGCCAGCAGCTTGCGACAGGGCAGGGGGACTAATGAAAAACTGTTTTTT | TRBJ1-4 | . | TRBD1 | TRBV7-9
CASSPRGQGKYNTEAFF | TGTGCCAGCAGCCCCCGAGGACAGGGAAAGTATAACACTGAAGCTTTCTTT | TRBJ1-1 | . | TRBD1 | TRBV4-2
CASGLPRLAGEERLGEQFF | TGTGCTAGTGGCCTCCCCCGACTAGCGGGGGAAGAAAGGTTAGGTGAGCAGTTCTTC | TRBJ2-1 | . | TRBD2 | TRBV12-5
CASSLEGTPVKMQFF | TGTGCCAGCAGCTTAGAAGGGACACCTGTAAAGATGCAGTTCTTC | TRBJ2-1 | . | . | TRBV7-6
CASSPLRPGEFSYEQYF | TGTGCCAGCTCACCCCTTCGTCCGGGGGAATTCTCCTACGAGCAGTACTTC | TRBJ2-7 | . | . | TRBV18
CASSQVQTAKNIQYF | TGTGCCAGCAGCCAAGTGCAGACAGCGAAAAACATTCAGTACTTC | TRBJ2-4 | once | . | TRBV4-2
CATSTGGGAGEKLFF | TGTGCCACCTCAACCGGAGGGGGCGCCGGTGAAAAACTGTTTTTT | TRBJ1-4 | few | TRBD1 | TRBV6-6
CASSSIQGRRTEAFF | TGCGCCAGCAGCTCCATTCAGGGGCGGAGGACTGAAGCTTTCTTT | TRBJ1-1 | . | . | TRBV5-1
CASTAGVSGANVLTF | TGTGCCAGCACCGCAGGGGTTTCTGGGGCCAACGTCCTGACTTTC | TRBJ2-6 | few | . | TRBV5-6
CASSQGSDRDVEKLFF | TGTGCCAGCAGCCAAGGTTCTGACAGGGATGTTGAAAAACTGTTTTTT | TRBJ1-4 | . | TRBD1 | TRBV4-2
CASGFGGRGYGNTIYF | TGTGCTAGTGGTTTTGGAGGCAGGGGCTATGGAAACACCATATATTTT | TRBJ1-3 | . | . | TRBV12-5
CSARDNGYTF | TGCAGTGCTAGAGATAATGGCTACACCTTC | TRBJ1-2 | few | . | TRBV20-1
CATTEGGASYNEQFF | TGTGCCACCACTGAGGGAGGGGCGTCCTACAATGAGCAGTTCTTC | TRBJ2-1 | . | TRBD2 | TRBV15
CASSPLLAGNTGELFF | TGTGCCAGCTCACCCCTCCTAGCGGGTAACACCGGGGAGCTGTTTTTT | TRBJ2-2 | . | TRBD2 | TRBV18
CASSLAGVNRGGNQPQHF | TGTGCCAGCAGCTTAGCGGGGGTCAACAGGGGTGGCAATCAGCCCCAGCATTTT | TRBJ1-5 | . | TRBD1 | TRBV7-8
CASSPSTGQGVQPQHF | TGTGCCAGCTCACCATCGACGGGACAGGGGGTCCAGCCCCAGCATTTT | TRBJ1-5 | . | TRBD1 | TRBV18
CASSQDIRGQPQHF | TGCGCCAGCAGCCAAGATATAAGGGGTCAGCCCCAGCATTTT | TRBJ1-5 | . | . | TRBV4-3
CATRQGGEETQYF | TGTGCCACCCGACAGGGGGGGGAAGAGACCCAGTACTTC | TRBJ2-5 | . | TRBD1 | TRBV10-3
CASSFNAFGARYGYTF | TGTGCCAGCAGCTTTAATGCCTTTGGGGCCCGCTATGGCTACACCTTC | TRBJ1-2 | . | . | TRBV11-2
CASIGRGFSEKLFF | TGTGCCAGTATAGGTCGAGGGTTTTCTGAAAAACTGTTTTTT | TRBJ1-4 | . | . | TRBV19
CASRASLGGNQPQHF | TGTGCCAGCAGAGCGTCCCTCGGGGGCAATCAGCCCCAGCATTTT | TRBJ1-5 | . | . | TRBV6-5
CASRPGQGNTGELFF | TGTGCCAGCAGGCCGGGACAGGGGAACACCGGGGAGCTGTTTTTT | TRBJ2-2 | . | TRBD1 | TRBV7-2
CASSIGGYSYNEQFF | TGTGCCAGTAGTATCGGGGGATACTCCTACAATGAGCAGTTCTTC | TRBJ2-1 | . | . | TRBV19